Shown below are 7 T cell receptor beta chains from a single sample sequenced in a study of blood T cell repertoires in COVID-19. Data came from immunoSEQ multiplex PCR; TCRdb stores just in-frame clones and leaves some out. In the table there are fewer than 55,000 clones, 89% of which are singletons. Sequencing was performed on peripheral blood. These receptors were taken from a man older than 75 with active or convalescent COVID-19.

The CDR3 bases are TGTGCCAGCAGTGGTAGGACTAGCGGGAGACCCGGGGAGCTGTTTTTT. As protein: CASSGRTSGRPGELFF. This chain uses TRBV2 with TRBJ2-2, with TRBD2 identical over 13 bases. This CDR3 is built from 16 residues. Looked up from germline, CDR1 is SNHLY and CDR2 is FYNNEI. The trim removed 4 bases at V and 6 bases at J, leaving 5 bases unmatched.

CDR3 in DNA: TGTGCCAGCAGCGCTAGCGGGGGGGCCTCGGAGACCCAGTACTTC. Translating gives CASSASGGASETQYF. The chain has TRBV9 and TRBJ2-5, with 12 nucleotides matching TRBD2. CDR1 is SGDLS, CDR2 YYNGEE, per germline. The CDR3 runs 15 residues. With V trimmed by 3 bases and J by 5 bases, 5 bases remained unmatched.

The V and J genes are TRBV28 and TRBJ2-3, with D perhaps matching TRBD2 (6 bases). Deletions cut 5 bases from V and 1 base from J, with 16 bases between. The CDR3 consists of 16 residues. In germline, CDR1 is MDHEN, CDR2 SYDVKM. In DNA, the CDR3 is TGTGCCAGCAGTCGCGGAGGGGCGGTGGGCACAGATACGCAGTATTTT. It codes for CASSRGGAVGTDTQYF.

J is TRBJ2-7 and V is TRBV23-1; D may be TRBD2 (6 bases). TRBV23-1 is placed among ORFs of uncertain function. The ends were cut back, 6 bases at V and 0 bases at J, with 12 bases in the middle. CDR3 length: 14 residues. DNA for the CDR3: TGCGCCAGCAGAATCCGGGACTCCTCCTACGAGCAGTACTTC. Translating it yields CASRIRDSSYEQYF.

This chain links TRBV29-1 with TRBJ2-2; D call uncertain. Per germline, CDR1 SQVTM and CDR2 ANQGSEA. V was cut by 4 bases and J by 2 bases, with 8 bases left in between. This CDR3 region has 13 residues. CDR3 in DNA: TGCAGCGTTGGGGCCCACAACACCGGGGAGCTGTTTTTT. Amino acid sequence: CSVGAHNTGELFF.

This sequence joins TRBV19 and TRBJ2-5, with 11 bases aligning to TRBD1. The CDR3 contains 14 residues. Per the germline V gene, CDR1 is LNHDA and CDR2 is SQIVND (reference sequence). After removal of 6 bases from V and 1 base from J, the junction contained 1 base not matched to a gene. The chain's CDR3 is CASRDRGRQETQYF. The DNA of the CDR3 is TGTGCCAGTAGGGACAGGGGGCGCCAAGAGACCCAGTACTTC.

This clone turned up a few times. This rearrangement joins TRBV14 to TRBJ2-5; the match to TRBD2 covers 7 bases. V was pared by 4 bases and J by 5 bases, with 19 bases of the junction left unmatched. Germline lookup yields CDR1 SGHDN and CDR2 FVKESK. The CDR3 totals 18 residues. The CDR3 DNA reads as TGTGCCAGCAGCCCTCTGAGGGCGGGAGTCCCAAAGGAGGAGACCCAGTACTTC. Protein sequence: CASSPLRAGVPKEETQYF.